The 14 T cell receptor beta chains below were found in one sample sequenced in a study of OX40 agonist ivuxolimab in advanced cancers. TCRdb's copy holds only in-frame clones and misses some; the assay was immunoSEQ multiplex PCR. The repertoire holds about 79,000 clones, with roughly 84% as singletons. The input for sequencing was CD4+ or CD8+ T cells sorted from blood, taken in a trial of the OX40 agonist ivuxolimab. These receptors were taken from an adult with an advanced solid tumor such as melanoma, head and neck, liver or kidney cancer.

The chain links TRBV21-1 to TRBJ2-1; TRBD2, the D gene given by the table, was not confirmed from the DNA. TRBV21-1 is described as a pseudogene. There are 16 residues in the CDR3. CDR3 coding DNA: TGTGCCAGCAGCAATTGGCGGGAGTACACCTACAATGAGCAGTTCTTC. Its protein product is CASSNWREYTYNEQFF.

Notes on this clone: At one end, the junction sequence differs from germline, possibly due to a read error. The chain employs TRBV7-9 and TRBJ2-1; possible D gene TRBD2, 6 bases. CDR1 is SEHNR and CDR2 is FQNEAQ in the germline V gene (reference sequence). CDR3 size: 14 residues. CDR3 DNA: TGTGCCAGCAGCCTAGCGACGAACCCGGGTGAGCAGTTCTTC. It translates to CASSLATNPGEQFF.

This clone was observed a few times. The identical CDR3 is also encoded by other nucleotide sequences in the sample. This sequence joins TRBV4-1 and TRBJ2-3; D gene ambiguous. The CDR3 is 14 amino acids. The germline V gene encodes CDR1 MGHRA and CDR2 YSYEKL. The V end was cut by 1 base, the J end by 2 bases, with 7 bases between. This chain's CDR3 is CASSQGRATDTQYF. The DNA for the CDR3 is TGCGCCAGCAGCCAAGGACGAGCCACAGATACGCAGTATTTT.

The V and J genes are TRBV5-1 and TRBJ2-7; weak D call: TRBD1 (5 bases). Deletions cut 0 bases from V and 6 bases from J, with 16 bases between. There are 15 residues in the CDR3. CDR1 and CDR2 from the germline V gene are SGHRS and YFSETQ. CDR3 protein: CASSLVSQGYSEQYF. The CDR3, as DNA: TGCGCCAGCAGCTTGGTTTCCCAGGGTTATAGCGAGCAGTACTTC.

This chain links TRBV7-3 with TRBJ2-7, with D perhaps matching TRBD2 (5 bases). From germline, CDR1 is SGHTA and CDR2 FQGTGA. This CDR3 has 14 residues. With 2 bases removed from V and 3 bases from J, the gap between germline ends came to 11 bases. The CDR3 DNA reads TGTGCCAGCAGCTTATATGTAGGAGGCTACGAGCAGTACTTC. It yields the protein CASSLYVGGYEQYF.

The CDR3 reads CASSRGGINYGYTF. The CDR3 bases are TGTGCCAGCAGTCGGGGGGGGATAAACTATGGCTACACCTTC. This chain connects TRBV28 to TRBJ1-2, with D tentatively TRBD1 (5 bases). CDR3 length equals 14 residues. The V end was cut by 5 bases, the J end by 2 bases, with 12 bases between. CDR1 and CDR2 from the germline V gene are MDHEN and SYDVKM.

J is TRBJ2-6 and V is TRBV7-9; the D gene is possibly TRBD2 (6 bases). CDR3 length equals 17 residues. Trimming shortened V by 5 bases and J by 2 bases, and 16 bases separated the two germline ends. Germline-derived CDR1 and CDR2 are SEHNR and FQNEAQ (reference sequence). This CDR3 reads CASSRRGSLPGANVLTF. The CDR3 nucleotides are TGTGCCAGCAGCCGACGGGGGAGCCTCCCTGGGGCCAACGTCCTGACTTTC.

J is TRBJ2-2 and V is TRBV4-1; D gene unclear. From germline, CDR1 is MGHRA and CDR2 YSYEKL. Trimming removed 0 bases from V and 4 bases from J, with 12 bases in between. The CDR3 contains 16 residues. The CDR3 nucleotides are TGCGCCAGCAGCCAAGAAGAGACGACTGTCACCGGGGAGCTGTTTTTT. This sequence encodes CASSQEETTVTGELFF.

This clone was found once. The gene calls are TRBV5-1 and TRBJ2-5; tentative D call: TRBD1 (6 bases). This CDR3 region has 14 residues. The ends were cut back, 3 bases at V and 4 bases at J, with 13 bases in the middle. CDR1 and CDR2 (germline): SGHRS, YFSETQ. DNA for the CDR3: TGCGCCAGCAGCTCCAGGACAGAGGGAGAGACCCAGTACTTC. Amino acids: CASSSRTEGETQYF.

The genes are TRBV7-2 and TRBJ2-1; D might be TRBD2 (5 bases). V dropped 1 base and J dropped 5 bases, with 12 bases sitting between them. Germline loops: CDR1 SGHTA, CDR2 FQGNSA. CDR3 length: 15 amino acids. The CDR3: CASSLGGASDNEQFF. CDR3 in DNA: TGTGCCAGCAGCTTAGGGGGAGCGAGCGACAATGAGCAGTTCTTC. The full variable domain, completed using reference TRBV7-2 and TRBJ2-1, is GAGVSQSPSNKVTEKGKDVELRCDPISGHTALYWYRQSLGQGLEFLIYFQGNSAPDKSGLPSDRFSAERTGGSVSTLTIQRTQQEDSAVYLCASSLGGASDNEQFFGPGTRLTVL.

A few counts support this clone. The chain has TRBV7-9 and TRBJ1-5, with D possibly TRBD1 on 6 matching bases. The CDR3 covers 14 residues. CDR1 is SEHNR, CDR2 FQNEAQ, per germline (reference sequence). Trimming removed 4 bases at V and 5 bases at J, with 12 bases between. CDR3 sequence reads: CASSWTEEDQPQHF. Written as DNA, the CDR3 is TGTGCCAGCAGCTGGACAGAAGAGGATCAGCCCCAGCATTTT.

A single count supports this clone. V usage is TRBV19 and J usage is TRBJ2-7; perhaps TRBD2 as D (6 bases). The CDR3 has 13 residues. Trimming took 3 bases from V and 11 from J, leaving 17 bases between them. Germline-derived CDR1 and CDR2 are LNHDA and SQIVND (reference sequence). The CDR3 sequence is CASSIRAGGGKYF. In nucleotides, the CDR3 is TGTGCCAGTAGTATTCGGGCCGGTGGGGGGAAGTACTTC.

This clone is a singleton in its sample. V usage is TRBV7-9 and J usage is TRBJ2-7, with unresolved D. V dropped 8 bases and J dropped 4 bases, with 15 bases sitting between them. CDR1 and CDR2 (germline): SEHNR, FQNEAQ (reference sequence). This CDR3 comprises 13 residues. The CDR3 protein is CASDRAGGYEQYF. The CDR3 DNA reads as TGTGCCAGCGACCGAGCTGGCGGTTACGAGCAGTACTTC.

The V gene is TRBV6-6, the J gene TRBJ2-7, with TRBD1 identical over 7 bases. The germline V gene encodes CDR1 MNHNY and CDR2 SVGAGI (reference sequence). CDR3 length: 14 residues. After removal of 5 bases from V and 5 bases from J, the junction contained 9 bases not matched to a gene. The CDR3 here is CASSPTDRVDEQYF. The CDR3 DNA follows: TGTGCCAGCAGTCCCACTGACAGGGTTGACGAGCAGTACTTC.